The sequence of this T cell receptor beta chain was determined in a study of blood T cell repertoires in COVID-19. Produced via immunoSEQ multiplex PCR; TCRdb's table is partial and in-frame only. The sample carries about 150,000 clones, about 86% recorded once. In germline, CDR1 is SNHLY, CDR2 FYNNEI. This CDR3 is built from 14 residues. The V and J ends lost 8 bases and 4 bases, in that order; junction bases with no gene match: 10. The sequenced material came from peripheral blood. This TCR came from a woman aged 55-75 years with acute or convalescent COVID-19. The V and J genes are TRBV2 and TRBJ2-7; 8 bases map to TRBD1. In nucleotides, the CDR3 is TGTGCCAGCCAGGGAGAGACAGGGGCGTACGAGCAGTACTTC. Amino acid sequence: CASQGETGAYEQYF.